The clone carrying this TCR beta chain was detected a few times. This sample is part of a study of cytomegalovirus exposure and HLA in healthy donors. The germline gives CDR1 LNHDA, CDR2 SQIVND (reference sequence). The V segment lost 2 bases and the J segment 3 bases; nucleotides outside the gene matches: 3. This CDR3 is 15 amino acids long. PCR was performed using 60 Vbeta and 13 Jbeta primers. Method: immunoSEQ multiplex PCR; TCRdb's copy keeps in-frame clones and lacks some. The data contain about 130,000 clones, 70% to 90% of them singletons. What was sequenced was PBMCs. This sequence originates from a man younger than 35 in good health and CMV-seropositive. The V gene is TRBV19, the J gene TRBJ2-2, with 7 bases aligning to TRBD2. The CDR3 nucleotides read TGTGCCAGTAGTATATATGGGGGGGACACCGGGGAGCTGTTTTTT. Translation: CASSIYGGDTGELFF.